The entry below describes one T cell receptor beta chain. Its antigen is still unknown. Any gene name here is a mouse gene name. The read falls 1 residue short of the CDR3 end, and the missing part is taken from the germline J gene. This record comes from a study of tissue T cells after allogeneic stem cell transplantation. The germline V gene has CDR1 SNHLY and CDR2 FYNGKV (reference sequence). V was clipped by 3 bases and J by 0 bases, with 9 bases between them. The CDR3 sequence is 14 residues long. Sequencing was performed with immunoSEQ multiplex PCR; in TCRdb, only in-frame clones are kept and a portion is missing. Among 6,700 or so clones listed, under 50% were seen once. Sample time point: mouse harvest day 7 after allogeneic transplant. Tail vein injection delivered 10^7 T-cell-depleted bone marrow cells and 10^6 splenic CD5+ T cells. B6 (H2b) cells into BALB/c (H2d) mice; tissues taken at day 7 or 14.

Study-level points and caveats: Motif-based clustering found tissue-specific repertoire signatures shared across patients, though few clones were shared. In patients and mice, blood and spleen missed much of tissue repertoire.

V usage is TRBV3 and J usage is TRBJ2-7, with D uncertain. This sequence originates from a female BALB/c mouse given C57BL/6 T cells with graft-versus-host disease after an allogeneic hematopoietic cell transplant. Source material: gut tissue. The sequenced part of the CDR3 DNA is TGTGCCAGCAGCTTGGGATCGAGCTCCTATGAACAGTAC. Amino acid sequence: CASSLGSSSYEQY. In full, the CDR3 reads CASSLGSSSYEQYF.